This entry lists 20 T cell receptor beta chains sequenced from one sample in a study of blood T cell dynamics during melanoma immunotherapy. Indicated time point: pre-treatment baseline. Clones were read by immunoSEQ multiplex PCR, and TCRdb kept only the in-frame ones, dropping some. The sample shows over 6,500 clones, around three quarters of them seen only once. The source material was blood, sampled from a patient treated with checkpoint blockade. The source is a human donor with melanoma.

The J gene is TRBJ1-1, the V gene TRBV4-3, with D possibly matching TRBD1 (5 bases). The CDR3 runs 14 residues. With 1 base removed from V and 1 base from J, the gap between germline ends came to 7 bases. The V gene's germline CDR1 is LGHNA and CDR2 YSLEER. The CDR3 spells CASSQVTGNTEAFF. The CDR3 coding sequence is TGCGCCAGCAGCCAAGTTACAGGGAACACTGAAGCTTTCTTT.

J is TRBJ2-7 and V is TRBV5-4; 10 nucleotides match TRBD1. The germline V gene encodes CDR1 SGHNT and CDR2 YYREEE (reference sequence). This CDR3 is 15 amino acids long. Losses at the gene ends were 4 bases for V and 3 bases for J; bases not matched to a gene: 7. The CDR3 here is CASSSTGQGGYEQYF. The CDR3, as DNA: TGTGCCAGCAGCAGTACCGGACAGGGGGGCTACGAGCAGTACTTC.

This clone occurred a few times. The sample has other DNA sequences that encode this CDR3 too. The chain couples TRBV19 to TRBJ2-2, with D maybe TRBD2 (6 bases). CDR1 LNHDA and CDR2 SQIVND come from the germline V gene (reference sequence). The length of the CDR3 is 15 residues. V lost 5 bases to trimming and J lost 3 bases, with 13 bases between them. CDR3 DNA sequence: TGTGCCAGTAGTCCGCCGGGGACTTACACCGGGGAGCTGTTTTTT. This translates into CASSPPGTYTGELFF.

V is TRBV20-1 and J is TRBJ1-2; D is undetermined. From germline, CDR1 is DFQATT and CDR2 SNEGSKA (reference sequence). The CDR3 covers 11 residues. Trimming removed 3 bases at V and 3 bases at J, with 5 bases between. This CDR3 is CSARADYGYTF. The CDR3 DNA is TGCAGTGCTAGGGCCGACTATGGCTACACCTTC.

CDR3 nucleotide sequence: TGTGCCAGCAGCGGGGGAGTGGCCACCGGGGAGCTGTTTTTT. It specifies CASSGGVATGELFF. This chain uses TRBV2 with TRBJ2-2; tentatively, D is TRBD2 (6 bases). The CDR3 runs to 14 residues. Between the trimmed V and J ends, which lost 6 bases and 4 bases, there was a span of 12 bases. Germline CDR1 SNHLY, CDR2 FYNNEI.

CDR3 loop: CASSLGVQPNEQFF. The CDR3 DNA follows: TGTGCCAGCAGCTTAGGAGTTCAGCCCAATGAGCAGTTCTTC. J is TRBJ2-1 and V is TRBV7-7; D is undetermined. Trimming stripped 1 base from V and 6 bases from J, with 10 bases between. The CDR3 totals 14 residues. Germline V gives CDR1 SSHAT, CDR2 FNYEAQ (reference sequence).

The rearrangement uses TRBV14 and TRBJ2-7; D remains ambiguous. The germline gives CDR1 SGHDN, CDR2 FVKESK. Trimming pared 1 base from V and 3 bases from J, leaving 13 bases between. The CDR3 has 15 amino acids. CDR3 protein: CASSQVWAGDYEQYF. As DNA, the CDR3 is TGTGCCAGCAGCCAAGTCTGGGCAGGAGACTACGAGCAGTACTTC.

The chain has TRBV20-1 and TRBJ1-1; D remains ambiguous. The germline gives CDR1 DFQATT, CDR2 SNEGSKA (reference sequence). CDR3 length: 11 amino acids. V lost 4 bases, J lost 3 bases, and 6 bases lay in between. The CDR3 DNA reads TGCAGTGCTACAGGACACACTGAAGCTTTCTTT. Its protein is CSATGHTEAFF.

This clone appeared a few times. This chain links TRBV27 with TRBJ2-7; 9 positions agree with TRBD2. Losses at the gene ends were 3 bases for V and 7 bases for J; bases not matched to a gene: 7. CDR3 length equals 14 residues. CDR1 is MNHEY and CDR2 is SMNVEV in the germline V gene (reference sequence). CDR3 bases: TGTGCCAGCAGTTTTAGCGGGAGAAGGCTAGAGCAGTACTTC. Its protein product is CASSFSGRRLEQYF.

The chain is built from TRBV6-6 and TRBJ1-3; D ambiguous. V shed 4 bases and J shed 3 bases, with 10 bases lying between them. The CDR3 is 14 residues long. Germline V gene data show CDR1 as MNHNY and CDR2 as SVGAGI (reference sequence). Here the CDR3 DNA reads TGTGCCAGCAGTTCCGGACTGTTTGGAAACACCATATATTTT. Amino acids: CASSSGLFGNTIYF.

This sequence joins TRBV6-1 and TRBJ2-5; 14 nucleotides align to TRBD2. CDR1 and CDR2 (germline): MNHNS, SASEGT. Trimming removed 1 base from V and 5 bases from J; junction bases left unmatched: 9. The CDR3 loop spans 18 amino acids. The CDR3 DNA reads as TGTGCCAGCAGTGAAGGATGGGGGACTAGCGGGGGCTGGGAGACCCAGTACTTC. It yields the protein CASSEGWGTSGGWETQYF.

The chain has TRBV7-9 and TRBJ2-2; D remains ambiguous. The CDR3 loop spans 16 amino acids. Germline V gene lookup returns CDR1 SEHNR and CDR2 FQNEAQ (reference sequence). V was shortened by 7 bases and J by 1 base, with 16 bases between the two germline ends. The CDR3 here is CASNKIPILNTGELFF. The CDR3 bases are TGTGCCAGCAACAAAATCCCCATATTGAACACCGGGGAGCTGTTTTTT.

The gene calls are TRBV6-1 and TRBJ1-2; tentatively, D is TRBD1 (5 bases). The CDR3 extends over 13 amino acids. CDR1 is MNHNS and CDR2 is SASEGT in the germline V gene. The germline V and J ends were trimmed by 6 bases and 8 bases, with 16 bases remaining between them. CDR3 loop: CASRVDTAGGYTF. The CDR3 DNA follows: TGTGCCAGCAGGGTGGACACCGCGGGGGGCTACACCTTC.

CDR3 nucleotide sequence: TGCGCCAGCAGCGCCGAAGGCTCTAGCGGGAGCTCCTACAATGAGCAGTTCTTC. Translating it yields CASSAEGSSGSSYNEQFF. The V gene is TRBV5-1, the J gene TRBJ2-1; 10 nucleotides agree with TRBD2. Germline V CDR1 and CDR2: SGHRS, YFSETQ. V lost 4 bases, J lost 0 bases, and 10 bases stayed unmatched. The length of the CDR3 is 18 residues. The full variable domain, its missing parts supplied by reference TRBV5-1 and TRBJ2-1, is KAGVTQTPRYLIKTRGQQVTLSCSPISGHRSVSWYQQTPGQGLQFLFEYFSETQRNKGNFPGRFSGRQFSNSRSEMNVSTLELGDSALYLCASSAEGSSGSSYNEQFFGPGTRLTVL.

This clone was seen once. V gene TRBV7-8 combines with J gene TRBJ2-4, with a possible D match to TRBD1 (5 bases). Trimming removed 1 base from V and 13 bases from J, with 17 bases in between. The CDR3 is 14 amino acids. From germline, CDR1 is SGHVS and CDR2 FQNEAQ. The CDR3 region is CASSLGGPGPDQYF. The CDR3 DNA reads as TGTGCCAGCAGCTTAGGGGGCCCCGGTCCCGACCAGTACTTC. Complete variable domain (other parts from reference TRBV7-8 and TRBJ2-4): GAGVSQSPRYKVAKRGQDVALRCDPISGHVSLFWYQQALGQGPEFLTYFQNEAQLDKSGLPSDRFFAERPEGSVSTLKIQRTQQEDSAVYLCASSLGGPGPDQYFGAGTRLSVL.

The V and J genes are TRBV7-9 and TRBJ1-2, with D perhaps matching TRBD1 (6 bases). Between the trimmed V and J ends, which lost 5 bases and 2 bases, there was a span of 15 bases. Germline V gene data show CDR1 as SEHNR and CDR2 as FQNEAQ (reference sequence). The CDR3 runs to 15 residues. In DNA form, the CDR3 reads TGTGCCAGCAGCGCACAGGTCGGGGGCAACTATGGCTACACCTTC. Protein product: CASSAQVGGNYGYTF.

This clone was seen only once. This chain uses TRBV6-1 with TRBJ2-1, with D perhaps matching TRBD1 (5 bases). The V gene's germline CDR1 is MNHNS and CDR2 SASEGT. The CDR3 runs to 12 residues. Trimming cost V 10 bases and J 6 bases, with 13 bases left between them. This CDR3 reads CANSPQGNEQFF. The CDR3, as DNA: TGTGCCAACTCTCCTCAGGGCAATGAGCAGTTCTTC.

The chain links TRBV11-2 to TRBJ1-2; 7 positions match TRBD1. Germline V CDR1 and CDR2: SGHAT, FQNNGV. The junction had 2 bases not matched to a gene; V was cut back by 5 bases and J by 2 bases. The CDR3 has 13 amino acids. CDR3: CASSEGQNYGYTF. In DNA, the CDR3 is TGTGCCAGCAGCGAGGGACAGAACTATGGCTACACCTTC.

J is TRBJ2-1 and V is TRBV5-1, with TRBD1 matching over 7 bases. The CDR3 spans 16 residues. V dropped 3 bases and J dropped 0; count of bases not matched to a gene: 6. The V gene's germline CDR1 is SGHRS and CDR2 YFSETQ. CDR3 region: CASSSGQANSYNEQFF. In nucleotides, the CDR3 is TGCGCCAGCAGCTCCGGACAGGCGAACTCCTACAATGAGCAGTTCTTC.

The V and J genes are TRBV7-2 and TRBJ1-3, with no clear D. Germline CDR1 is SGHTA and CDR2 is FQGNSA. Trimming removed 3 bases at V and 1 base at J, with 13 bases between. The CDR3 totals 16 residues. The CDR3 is CASSLWLGGSGNTIYF. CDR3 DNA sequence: TGTGCCAGCAGCTTGTGGTTAGGAGGGTCTGGAAACACCATATATTTT. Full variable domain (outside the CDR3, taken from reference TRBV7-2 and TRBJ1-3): GAGVSQSPSNKVTEKGKDVELRCDPISGHTALYWYRQSLGQGLEFLIYFQGNSAPDKSGLPSDRFSAERTGGSVSTLTIQRTQQEDSAVYLCASSLWLGGSGNTIYFGEGSWLTVV.